The table lists the clone carrying this T cell receptor (beta chain) with a few counts. The antigen remains unidentified. CDR1 is SGDLS and CDR2 is YYNGEE in the germline V gene. CDR3 length: 13 amino acids. V lost 0 bases and J 2 bases, leaving 5 bases between the germline ends. The source of the sample is a study of T cells in Graves' hyperthyroidism and ophthalmopathy. Study-level background: Blood from the periphery was taken at initial diagnosis, before any treatment. Study-wide results and limits: Most expanded thyroid clonotypes above 0.001 recurred in blood.

The source material, RNA transcripts, was used to amplify TCR beta CDR3 regions. HTBI primers drove first-round RT-PCR of the TCR CDR3. TCRdb reprocessed the multiplex PCR reads via MiXCR and lists one record per CDR3 protein. Of about 640,000 distinct CDR3 sequences listed, 20% are singletons. From less than 13 ml of fresh peripheral blood, PBMCs were isolated. This TCR derives from a man aged 30 to 39 with Graves' ophthalmopathy. Sequenced sample: blood. The rearrangement uses TRBV9 and TRBJ2-5, with D uncertain. The CDR3 DNA follows: TGTGCCAGCAGCGTAGCACAGCAAGAGACCCAGTACTTC. Its translation is CASSVAQQETQYF.